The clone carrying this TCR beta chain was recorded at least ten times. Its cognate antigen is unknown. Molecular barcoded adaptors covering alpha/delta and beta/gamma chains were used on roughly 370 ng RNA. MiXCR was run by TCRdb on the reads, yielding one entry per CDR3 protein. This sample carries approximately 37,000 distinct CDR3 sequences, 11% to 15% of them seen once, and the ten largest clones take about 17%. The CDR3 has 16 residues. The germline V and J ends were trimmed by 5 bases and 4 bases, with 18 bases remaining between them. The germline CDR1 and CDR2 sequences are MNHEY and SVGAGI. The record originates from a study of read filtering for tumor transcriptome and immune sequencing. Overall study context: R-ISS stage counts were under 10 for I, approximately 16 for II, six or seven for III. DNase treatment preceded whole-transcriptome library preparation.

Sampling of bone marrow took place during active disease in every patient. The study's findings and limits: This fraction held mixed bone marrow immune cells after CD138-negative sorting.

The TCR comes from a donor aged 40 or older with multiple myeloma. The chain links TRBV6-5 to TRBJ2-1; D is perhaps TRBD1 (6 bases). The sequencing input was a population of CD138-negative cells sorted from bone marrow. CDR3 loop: CASSTEQRGQYNEQFF. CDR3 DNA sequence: TGTGCCAGCAGTACCGAGCAACGAGGACAGTACAATGAGCAGTTCTTC.